One and the same sample provided the 9 T cell receptor beta chains below, sequenced in a study of cytomegalovirus exposure and HLA in healthy donors. PCR was performed using 60 Vbeta and 13 Jbeta primers. Sequencing was performed with immunoSEQ multiplex PCR; in TCRdb, only in-frame clones are kept and a portion is missing. Altogether about 110,000 clones are present, 82% being singletons, with the ten largest covering 2% to 3%. Sequencing was performed on PBMCs. These receptors were collected from a man aged 25-45 years in good health and CMV-seropositive.

The chain uses TRBV2 and TRBJ1-1; 8 bases line up with TRBD1. CDR1 is SNHLY and CDR2 is FYNNEI in the germline V gene. This CDR3 comprises 14 residues. The V gene end was trimmed by 6 bases and the J gene end by 3 bases; junction bases not matched to a gene: 6. CDR3 in amino acids: CASRFQGAHTEAFF. Written as DNA, the CDR3 is TGTGCCAGCAGATTCCAGGGGGCGCACACTGAAGCTTTCTTT.

This chain connects TRBV5-1 to TRBJ2-6; no reliable D call. Trimming cost V 0 bases and J 0 bases, with 7 bases left between them. Germline V gives CDR1 SGHRS, CDR2 YFSETQ. This CDR3 is built from 16 residues. The CDR3 nucleotides read TGCGCCAGCAGCTTGGGCTGGAGCTCTGGGGCCAACGTCCTGACTTTC. This sequence encodes CASSLGWSSGANVLTF. Filled out from reference TRBV5-1 and TRBJ2-6, the complete variable domain reads KAGVTQTPRYLIKTRGQQVTLSCSPISGHRSVSWYQQTPGQGLQFLFEYFSETQRNKGNFPGRFSGRQFSNSRSEMNVSTLELGDSALYLCASSLGWSSGANVLTFGAGSRLTVL.

The V and J genes are TRBV5-4 and TRBJ2-7, with TRBD2 matching 11 bases. The ends lost 2 bases at V and 6 bases at J; junction bases unmatched: 4. CDR1 is SGHNT, CDR2 YYREEE, per germline (reference sequence). The CDR3 sequence is 14 residues long. CDR3 residues: CASSFSGGAAEQYF. CDR3 DNA sequence: TGTGCCAGCAGCTTTAGCGGGGGGGCCGCCGAGCAGTACTTC.

This rearrangement joins TRBV19 to TRBJ1-2, with 10 bases aligning to TRBD1. The CDR3 length is 17 residues. The J segment lost 4 bases and the V segment lost 4 bases, leaving 12 bases of the junction unmatched. The germline V gene encodes CDR1 LNHDA and CDR2 SQIVND (reference sequence). For the CDR3, the DNA is TGTGCCAGTAGTACCTCGGGACAGGGGATCTTCGGCTATGGCTACACCTTC. Protein product: CASSTSGQGIFGYGYTF.

This chain joins TRBV11-2 and TRBJ2-2; 10 bases are a match to TRBD1. CDR1 and CDR2 from the germline V gene are SGHAT and FQNNGV. J was trimmed by 10 bases and V by 6 bases; bases with no gene match: 8. The CDR3 runs to 14 residues. In nucleotides, the CDR3 is TGTGCCAGCAGTCGGGACAGGGGAGCCGCGGAGCTGTTTTTT. Its translation: CASSRDRGAAELFF.

The genes are TRBV18 and TRBJ1-1; D is unclear. The V gene's germline CDR1 is KGHSH and CDR2 LQKENI. Trimming removed 2 bases from V and 6 bases from J, with 13 bases in between. This CDR3 is 14 amino acids long. CDR3 sequence: CASSPAGVIPEAFF. CDR3 in DNA: TGTGCCAGCTCACCAGCCGGGGTGATCCCTGAAGCTTTCTTT.

This clone showed up just a few times. This rearrangement joins TRBV5-1 to TRBJ1-1; a weak D match, TRBD1 (5 bases). This CDR3 contains 15 residues. Between the trimmed V and J ends, which lost 0 bases and 1 base, there was a span of 10 bases. Germline loops: CDR1 SGHRS, CDR2 YFSETQ. DNA for the CDR3: TGCGCCAGCAGCTTGGGAACAGGAGCGAACACTGAAGCTTTCTTT. Encoded protein: CASSLGTGANTEAFF.

This clone was detected only a few times. The chain links TRBV5-1 to TRBJ2-7, with TRBD1 matching 7 bases. Trimming removed 0 bases from V and 5 bases from J; junction bases left unmatched: 5. The CDR3 totals 14 residues. Per the germline V gene, CDR1 is SGHRS and CDR2 is YFSETQ. CDR3 sequence: CASSLDRGKNEQYF. As DNA, the CDR3 is TGCGCCAGCAGCTTGGACAGGGGAAAGAACGAGCAGTACTTC.

This chain connects TRBV2 to TRBJ2-1; TRBD1 matches 12 bases. V lost 6 bases and J lost 6; bases outside the gene matches: 15. Germline assignment: CDR1 SNHLY and CDR2 FYNNEI. This CDR3 is 18 amino acids long. The CDR3 sequence is CASSVTGTGGEWVNEQFF. The CDR3 DNA sequence: TGTGCCAGCAGCGTCACCGGGACAGGGGGCGAATGGGTCAATGAGCAGTTCTTC.